Following are 21 T cell receptor beta chains from one sample sequenced in a study of blood T cell repertoires in COVID-19. The repertoire was sequenced with immunoSEQ multiplex PCR; TCRdb's copy has only in-frame clones and lacks some. This sample carries approximately 260,000 clones, over 75% of them seen once, and the ten largest clones take 7.5% to 9%. The specimen sequenced was peripheral blood. The receptors here all came from a human donor in a cohort sampled during active COVID-19.

This clone was observed a single time. The V call is TRBV5-1, the J call TRBJ2-2, with D perhaps matching TRBD2 (5 bases). CDR3 length equals 14 residues. The germline V and J ends were trimmed by 3 bases and 4 bases, with 10 bases remaining between them. Germline V lookup: CDR1 SGHRS, CDR2 YFSETQ. CDR3 in amino acids: CASSWAGGTGELFF. The CDR3 DNA follows: TGCGCCAGCAGCTGGGCAGGAGGCACCGGGGAGCTGTTTTTT.

In this sample, this clone turned up many times. This sequence joins TRBV7-9 and TRBJ1-5; D is unresolved. The CDR3 contains 17 residues. Germline-derived CDR1 and CDR2 are SEHNR and FQNEAQ (reference sequence). V was clipped by 5 bases and J by 3 bases, with 20 bases between them. The CDR3 nucleotides are TGTGCCAGCAGCCTCGGGAGAGGGTTTGGAGACAATCAGCCCCAGCATTTT. Its protein product is CASSLGRGFGDNQPQHF. The full variable domain, with the rest looked up from reference TRBV7-9 and TRBJ1-5, is DTGVSQNPRHKITKRGQNVTFRCDPISEHNRLYWYRQTLGQGPEFLTYFQNEAQLEKSRLLSDRFSAERPKGSFSTLEIQRTEQGDSAMYLCASSLGRGFGDNQPQHFGDGTRLSIL.

This chain's CDR3 is CASSLGLAGINYEQYF. CDR3 DNA: TGCGCCAGCAGCTTGGGACTAGCGGGTATCAACTACGAGCAGTACTTC. V gene TRBV5-1 combines with J gene TRBJ2-7; 10 nucleotides match TRBD2. This CDR3 contains 16 residues. CDR1 is SGHRS and CDR2 is YFSETQ in the germline V gene. The V gene end was trimmed by 0 bases and the J gene end by 3 bases; junction bases not matched to a gene: 6.

The rearrangement links TRBV11-2 to TRBJ2-3; 7 bases map to TRBD2. Trimming cost V 1 base and J 6 bases; bases outside gene matches: 7. Germline V CDR1 and CDR2: SGHAT, FQNNGV. This CDR3 has 15 amino acids. The CDR3 nucleotides are TGTGCCAGCAGCTTAGTAGGCGGGAGACACGATACGCAGTATTTT. Its protein is CASSLVGGRHDTQYF.

The rearrangement uses TRBV21-1 and TRBJ1-3; the table names TRBD1, a call not compared with the DNA. TRBV21-1 is a known pseudogene. The CDR3 extends over 17 amino acids. The CDR3 DNA reads TGTGCCAGCAGCACCTTGAAAGGGGCAACTCCTGGAAACACCATATATTTT. Translation gives CASSTLKGATPGNTIYF.

V usage is TRBV4-1 and J usage is TRBJ2-6; a weak D match, TRBD2 (6 bases). The CDR3 has 16 residues. Trimming took off 1 base at V and 1 base at J, with 8 bases between the two ends. Germline lookup yields CDR1 MGHRA and CDR2 YSYEKL. The CDR3 sequence is CASSQGRGSGANVLTF. In nucleotides, the CDR3 is TGCGCCAGCAGCCAAGGACGGGGGTCTGGGGCCAACGTCCTGACTTTC.

This clone has a handful of counts. The chain uses TRBV28 and TRBJ1-1; 7 bases are a match to TRBD1. V gave up 6 bases and J gave up 2 bases; unmatched junction bases: 9. Germline V lookup: CDR1 MDHEN, CDR2 SYDVKM. This CDR3 region has 15 residues. CDR3 amino acids: CASSYRGGGNTEAFF. DNA of the CDR3: TGTGCCAGCAGCTACCGAGGAGGGGGCAACACTGAAGCTTTCTTT.

The chain joins TRBV5-4 to TRBJ1-2; TRBD1 agrees at 9 bases. This CDR3 has 16 amino acids. The J segment lost 8 bases and the V segment lost 4 bases, leaving 15 bases of the junction unmatched. Germline V lookup: CDR1 SGHNT, CDR2 YYREEE (reference sequence). The CDR3 bases are TGTGCCAGCAGCCCGGGGGGATCGGACAGGGGTGGCGGCTACACCTTC. Its protein product is CASSPGGSDRGGGYTF.

The J gene is TRBJ2-7, the V gene TRBV6-5; TRBD1 matches at 10 bases. Germline CDR1 MNHEY, CDR2 SVGAGI. Losses at the gene ends were 0 bases for V and 6 bases for J; bases not matched to a gene: 5. The CDR3 is made up of 15 amino acids. For the CDR3, the DNA is TGTGCCAGCAGTTACTCCGGGACAGGGGAAGGCGAGCAGTACTTC. Encoded protein: CASSYSGTGEGEQYF.

The V call is TRBV5-1, the J call TRBJ2-3; 11 bases align to TRBD2. The CDR3 covers 16 residues. The J segment lost 6 bases and the V segment lost 3 bases, leaving 9 bases of the junction unmatched. Germline V gene sequence: CDR1 SGHRS, CDR2 YFSETQ. CDR3 residues: CASSSGVLAGGDTQYF. In DNA form, the CDR3 reads TGCGCCAGCAGCTCGGGAGTTCTAGCGGGGGGTGATACGCAGTATTTT.

CDR3 protein: CASSFKTSPTGELFF. DNA for the CDR3: TGTGCCAGCAGCTTTAAGACTAGCCCCACCGGGGAGCTGTTTTTT. V and J are TRBV3-1 (or the pseudogene TRBV3-2) and TRBJ2-2; 7 bases are shared with TRBD2. Germline lookup yields CDR1 LGHDT and CDR2 YNNKEL (reference sequence). V lost 5 bases, J lost 4 bases, and 7 bases stayed unmatched. The CDR3 runs 15 residues.

This clone was seen just once. The CDR3 sequence is CASSRTGQHTDTQYF. The CDR3, as DNA: TGTGCCAGCAGCCGAACCGGACAGCACACAGATACGCAGTATTTT. The chain has TRBV5-6 and TRBJ2-3; possibly TRBD1 for D (6 bases). V was shortened by 4 bases and J by 2 bases, with 14 bases between the two germline ends. Germline V lookup: CDR1 SGHDT, CDR2 YYEEEE. CDR3 size: 15 residues.

This rearrangement joins TRBV3-1 (or the pseudogene TRBV3-2) to TRBJ2-3; 7 bases fit TRBD2. The CDR3 is 15 amino acids. Trimming took 3 bases from V and 1 from J; bases not matched to a gene: 4. The germline V gene encodes CDR1 LGHDT and CDR2 YNNKEL (reference sequence). This chain's CDR3 is CASSHRTSRTDTQYF. CDR3 nucleotide sequence: TGTGCCAGCAGCCATCGGACTAGTCGCACAGATACGCAGTATTTT.

The genes are TRBV4-1 and TRBJ2-3, with 12 nucleotides matching TRBD2. The length of the CDR3 is 17 residues. The V gene's germline CDR1 is MGHRA and CDR2 YSYEKL. Germline trimming cut 3 bases from V and 7 bases from J; bases unmatched to any gene: 11. The CDR3 DNA is TGCGCCAGCAGCCAGGCAGGAACTAGCGGGGGGCCATATACGCAGTATTTT. Protein sequence: CASSQAGTSGGPYTQYF.

This sequence joins TRBV5-1 and TRBJ2-7; TRBD1 aligns across 9 bases. This CDR3 has 15 residues. Germline CDR1 reads SGHRS; CDR2 reads YFSETQ. V gave up 4 bases and J gave up 2 bases; unmatched junction bases: 7. CDR3 amino acids: CASSRGDRDTYEQYF. In DNA, the CDR3 is TGCGCCAGCAGCCGAGGGGACAGGGATACCTACGAGCAGTACTTC.

The chain couples TRBV19 to TRBJ2-2; perhaps TRBD2 as D (5 bases). Trimming took 2 bases from V and 4 from J, leaving 8 bases between them. CDR1 is LNHDA and CDR2 is SQIVND in the germline V gene (reference sequence). The CDR3 loop spans 14 amino acids. The CDR3 reads CASSIREFTGELFF. The DNA of the CDR3 is TGTGCCAGTAGTATACGGGAATTCACCGGGGAGCTGTTTTTT.

Only one count was recorded for this clone. This rearrangement joins TRBV2 to TRBJ2-7; 10 bases are a match to TRBD2. Germline loops: CDR1 SNHLY, CDR2 FYNNEI. This CDR3 is 18 amino acids long. V shed 5 bases, J shed 2 bases, and the junction held 15 bases outside the gene matches. In nucleotides, the CDR3 is TGTGCCAGCAGTAGCAGTCCCTTAACTAGCGGGAAAACCTACGAGCAGTACTTC. Translated, it gives CASSSSPLTSGKTYEQYF.

This clone has more than one count but fewer than ten. V gene TRBV28 combines with J gene TRBJ1-5; a possible D gene is TRBD1 (5 bases). Between the trimmed V and J ends, which lost 2 bases and 2 bases, there was a span of 13 bases. This CDR3 is built from 16 residues. Germline V CDR1 and CDR2: MDHEN, SYDVKM. The CDR3 loop reads CASSLMGGGGNQPQHF. The CDR3 nucleotides are TGTGCCAGCAGTTTAATGGGCGGGGGAGGCAATCAGCCCCAGCATTTT.

The chain couples TRBV7-9 to TRBJ2-2, with 11 positions matching TRBD1. Germline V gene lookup returns CDR1 SEHNR and CDR2 FQNEAQ (reference sequence). Unmatched junction bases numbered 7, after V lost 8 bases and J lost 5 bases. The CDR3 is made up of 15 amino acids. The CDR3 reads CASPSGQGATGELFF. The CDR3 DNA follows: TGTGCCAGCCCCTCCGGACAGGGGGCAACCGGGGAGCTGTTTTTT.

The rearrangement uses TRBV3-1 (or the pseudogene TRBV3-2) and TRBJ2-1; 7 nucleotides align to TRBD2. V shed 4 bases and J 5 bases; nucleotides not matched to a gene: 11. Germline V gene data show CDR1 as LGHDT and CDR2 as YNNKEL (reference sequence). CDR3 size: 16 residues. As DNA, the CDR3 is TGTGCCAGCAGCCCGATCGGGGGGACGGGCCACAATGAGCAGTTCTTC. Translated: CASSPIGGTGHNEQFF.

In its sample, this clone was seen once. The chain combines TRBV7-9 with TRBJ2-6, with 9 bases lining up with TRBD1. The CDR3 runs to 17 residues. Germline V gene sequence: CDR1 SEHNR, CDR2 FQNEAQ (reference sequence). V trimming: 5 bases; J trimming: 2 bases; junction bases outside the gene matches: 7. CDR3 in amino acids: CASSPSGQGTGANVLTF. As DNA, the CDR3 is TGTGCCAGCAGCCCCTCGGGACAGGGAACTGGGGCCAACGTCCTGACTTTC.